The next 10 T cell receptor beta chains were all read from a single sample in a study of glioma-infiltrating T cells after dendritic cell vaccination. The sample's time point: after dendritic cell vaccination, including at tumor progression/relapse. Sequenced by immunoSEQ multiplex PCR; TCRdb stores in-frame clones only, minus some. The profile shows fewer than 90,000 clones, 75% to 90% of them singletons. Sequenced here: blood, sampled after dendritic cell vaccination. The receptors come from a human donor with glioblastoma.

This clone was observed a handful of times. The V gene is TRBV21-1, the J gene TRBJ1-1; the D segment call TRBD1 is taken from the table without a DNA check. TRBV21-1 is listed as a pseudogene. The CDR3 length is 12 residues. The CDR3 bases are TGTGCCAGCGGGGGCAGGGGCACTGAAGCTTTCTTT. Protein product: CASGGRGTEAFF.

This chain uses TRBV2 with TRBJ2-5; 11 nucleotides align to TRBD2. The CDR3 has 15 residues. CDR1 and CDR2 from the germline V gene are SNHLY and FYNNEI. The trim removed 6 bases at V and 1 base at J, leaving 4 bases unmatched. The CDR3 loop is CASRSTSGGQETQYF. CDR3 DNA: TGTGCCAGCAGGAGCACTAGCGGGGGCCAAGAGACCCAGTACTTC.

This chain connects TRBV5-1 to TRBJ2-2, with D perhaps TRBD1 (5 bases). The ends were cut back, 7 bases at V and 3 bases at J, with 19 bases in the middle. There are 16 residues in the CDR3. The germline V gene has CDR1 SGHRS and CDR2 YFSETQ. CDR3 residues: CASGATEIDDTGELFF. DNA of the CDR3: TGCGCCAGCGGGGCGACAGAGATAGATGACACCGGGGAGCTGTTTTTT.

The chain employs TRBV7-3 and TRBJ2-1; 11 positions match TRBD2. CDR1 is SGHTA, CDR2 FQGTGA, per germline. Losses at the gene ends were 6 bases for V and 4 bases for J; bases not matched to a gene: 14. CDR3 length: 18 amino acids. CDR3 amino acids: CASSHTQGLAASYNEQFF. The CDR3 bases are TGTGCCAGCAGTCATACCCAGGGACTAGCGGCATCTTACAATGAGCAGTTCTTC. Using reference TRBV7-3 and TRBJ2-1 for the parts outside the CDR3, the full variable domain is GAGVSQTPSNKVTEKGKYVELRCDPISGHTALYWYRQSLGQGPEFLIYFQGTGAADDSGLPNDRFFAVRPEGSVSTLKIQRTERGDSAVYLCASSHTQGLAASYNEQFFGPGTRLTVL.

Here the CDR3 reads CASNREGQEYNEQFF. CDR3 coding DNA: TGCGCCAGCAACAGGGAGGGACAGGAATACAATGAGCAGTTCTTC. The rearrangement links TRBV5-1 to TRBJ2-1, with a tentative D call TRBD1 (8 bases). Germline V gene sequence: CDR1 SGHRS, CDR2 YFSETQ. The CDR3 has 15 residues. V was clipped by 6 bases and J by 4 bases, with 17 bases between them.

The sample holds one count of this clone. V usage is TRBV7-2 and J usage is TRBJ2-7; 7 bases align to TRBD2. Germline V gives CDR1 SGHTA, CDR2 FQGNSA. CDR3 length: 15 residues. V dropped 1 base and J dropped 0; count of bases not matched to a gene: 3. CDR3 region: CASSLGRTSSYEQYF. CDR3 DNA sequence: TGTGCCAGCAGCTTAGGTCGGACTAGCTCCTACGAGCAGTACTTC.

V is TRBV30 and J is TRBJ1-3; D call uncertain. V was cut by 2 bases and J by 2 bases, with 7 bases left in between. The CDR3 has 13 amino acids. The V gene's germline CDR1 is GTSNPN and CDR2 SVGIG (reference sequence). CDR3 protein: CAWSQLAGNTIYF. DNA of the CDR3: TGTGCCTGGAGTCAACTCGCTGGAAACACCATATATTTT.

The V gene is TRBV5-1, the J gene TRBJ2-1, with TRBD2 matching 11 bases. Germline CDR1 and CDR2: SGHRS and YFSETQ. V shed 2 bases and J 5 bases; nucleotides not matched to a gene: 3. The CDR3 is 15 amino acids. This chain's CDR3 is CASSLLAGAHNEQFF. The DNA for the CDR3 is TGCGCCAGCAGCTTACTAGCGGGGGCACACAATGAGCAGTTCTTC.

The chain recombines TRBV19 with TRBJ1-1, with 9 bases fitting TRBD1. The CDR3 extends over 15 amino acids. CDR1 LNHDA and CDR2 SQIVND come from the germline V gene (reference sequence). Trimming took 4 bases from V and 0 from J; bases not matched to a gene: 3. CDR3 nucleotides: TGTGCCAGTAGTAAGGGACAGGGCTTGAACACTGAAGCTTTCTTT. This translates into CASSKGQGLNTEAFF.

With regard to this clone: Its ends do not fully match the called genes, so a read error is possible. This chain's CDR3 is CASSDEGNGKLFF. The CDR3 bases are TGTGCCAGCAGTGACGAGGGTAATGGAAAACTGTTTTTT. The rearrangement joins TRBV2 to TRBJ1-4; D gene uncertain. The CDR3 spans 13 residues. Germline values: CDR1 SNHLY, CDR2 FYNNEI. Full variable domain (missing parts from reference TRBV2 and TRBJ1-4): EPEVTQTPSHQVTQMGQEVILRCVPISNHLYFYWYRQILGQKVEFLVSFYNNEISEKSEIFDDQFSVERPDGSNFTLKIRSTKLEDSAMYFCASSDEGNGKLFFGSGTQLSVL.